The 5 T cell receptor beta chains given below trace back to one sample, sequenced in a study of shared clonotypes between healthy human individuals. TCRdb's table, derived via immunoSEQ multiplex PCR, lists solely in-frame clones and lacks some. The table includes fewer than 650,000 clones, around 78% detected once. The specimen was PBMCs. The receptor source for this set is a middle-aged woman in good health. Some clones in this sample may be carry-over from other donors' samples.

The chain carries TRBV10-1 and TRBJ1-1, with D unresolved. The CDR3 runs 13 residues. V lost 5 bases, J lost 4 bases, and 11 bases lay in between. CDR1 and CDR2 (germline): WNHNN, SYGVQD (reference sequence). The CDR3 sequence: CASSRDPGTEAFF. CDR3 bases: TGCGCCAGCAGTAGGGATCCTGGCACTGAAGCTTTCTTT.

This clone has only a few counts. The rearrangement uses TRBV29-1 and TRBJ2-1, with D perhaps assigned TRBD1 or TRBD2 (5 bases each). The ends were cut back, 6 bases at V and 5 bases at J, with 14 bases in the middle. CDR1 is SQVTM and CDR2 is ANQGSEA in the germline V gene. CDR3 size: 13 residues. CDR3 region: CSVAKWGHNEQFF. CDR3 DNA: TGCAGCGTCGCAAAATGGGGACACAATGAGCAGTTCTTC.

The chain is built from TRBV10-1 and TRBJ2-1; 10 nucleotides align to TRBD2. Per germline, CDR1 WNHNN and CDR2 SYGVQD (reference sequence). There are 16 residues in the CDR3. Trimming cost V 4 bases and J 9 bases; bases outside gene matches: 12. The CDR3 DNA reads as TGCGCCAGCAGTGCACAAGCGACGGTAGCGGGAGGTGAGCAGTTCTTC. It encodes CASSAQATVAGGEQFF.

V and J are TRBV29-1 and TRBJ2-5; 9 positions match TRBD2. The DNA end lines up better with TRBJ2-7; the J call may be wrong. Germline V CDR1 and CDR2: SQVTM, ANQGSEA. The CDR3 is 13 amino acids. CDR3 sequence: CSVVREGTYEQYF. CDR3 nucleotide sequence: TGCAGCGTTGTGCGGGAGGGTACCTACGAGCAGTACTTC.

A note on this clone: A much bigger clone sits one base away, suggesting this may be a read error. Other DNA variants within this sample encode the same CDR3. CDR3 sequence reads: CASSLNYEQYF. The CDR3, as DNA: TGTGCCAGCAGCTTAAACTACGAGCAGTACTTC. This chain joins TRBV7-9 and TRBJ2-7, with unresolved D. Germline V lookup: CDR1 SEHNR, CDR2 FQNEAQ (reference sequence). This CDR3 is built from 11 residues. Trimming pared 2 bases from V and 3 bases from J, leaving 2 bases between.